This T cell receptor beta chain was recovered during a study of T cells expressing NK-cell markers. Turning to the study itself: Seven HCMV-seropositive donors and one seronegative donor made up the eight sequenced donors. The study, taken as a whole, reports: In six donors, dominant NKG2C+ clonotypes were about 1.0-7.0% of CD8+ T cells. Whether expanded NKG2C+ T cell clones were HCMV-specific remained unclear.

Germline CDR1 LNHDA, CDR2 SQIVND (reference sequence). CDR3 length equals 15 residues. With respect to this clonotype: Its antigen remains unidentified.

The authors generated TCR beta cDNA through 5'RACE template switching with UMIs. TCRdb reanalyzed the 5' RACE reads, giving one entry per CDR3 protein sequence and no DNA. The sample table sets out about 460,000 distinct CDR3 sequences. This receptor was identified in a woman aged 50 to 60 in good health. The sequencing input was blood T cells: a sorted CD56 or NKG2C T cell subset, CD4+ or CD8+ T cells, or bulk PBMC T cells (not recorded which). V usage is TRBV19 and J usage is TRBJ2-3; the D call from TCRdb, TRBD2, cannot be confirmed without DNA. This CDR3 reads CASSIGTSGLSTQYF.